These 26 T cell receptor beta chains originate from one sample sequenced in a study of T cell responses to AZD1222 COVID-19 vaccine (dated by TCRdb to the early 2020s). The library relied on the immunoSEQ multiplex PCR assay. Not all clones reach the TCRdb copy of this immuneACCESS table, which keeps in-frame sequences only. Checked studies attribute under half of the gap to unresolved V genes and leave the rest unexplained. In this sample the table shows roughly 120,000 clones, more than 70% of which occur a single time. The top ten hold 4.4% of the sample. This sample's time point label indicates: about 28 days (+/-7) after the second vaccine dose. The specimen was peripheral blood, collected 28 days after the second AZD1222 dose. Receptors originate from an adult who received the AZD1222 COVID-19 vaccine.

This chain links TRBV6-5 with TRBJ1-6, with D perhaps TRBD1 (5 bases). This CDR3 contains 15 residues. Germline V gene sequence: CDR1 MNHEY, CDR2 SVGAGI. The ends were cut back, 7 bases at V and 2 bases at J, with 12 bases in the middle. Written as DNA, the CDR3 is TGTGCCAGCAACCTAGGGGTCGCCTATAATTCACCCCTCCACTTT. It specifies CASNLGVAYNSPLHF.

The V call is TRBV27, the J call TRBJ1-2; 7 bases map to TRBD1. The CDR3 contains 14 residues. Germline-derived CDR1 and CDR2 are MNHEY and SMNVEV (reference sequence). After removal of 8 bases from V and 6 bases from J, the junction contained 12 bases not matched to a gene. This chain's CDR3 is CASSEGTEGNGYTF. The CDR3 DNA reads TGTGCCAGCTCCGAAGGGACAGAGGGCAATGGCTACACCTTC.

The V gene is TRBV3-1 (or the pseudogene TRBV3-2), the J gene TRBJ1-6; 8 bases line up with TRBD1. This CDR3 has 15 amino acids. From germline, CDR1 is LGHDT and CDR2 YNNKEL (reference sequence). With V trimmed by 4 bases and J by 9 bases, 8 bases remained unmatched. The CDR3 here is CASSLEAGGFSPLHF. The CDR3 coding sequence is TGTGCCAGCAGCCTAGAGGCAGGGGGCTTTTCACCCCTCCACTTT.

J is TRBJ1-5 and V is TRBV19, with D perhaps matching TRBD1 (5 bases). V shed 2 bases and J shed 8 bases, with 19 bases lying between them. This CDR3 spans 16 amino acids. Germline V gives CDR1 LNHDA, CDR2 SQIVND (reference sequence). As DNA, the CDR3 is TGTGCCAGTAGTATAAGTGCAGGGAAAACGGCAGAGCCCCAGCATTTT. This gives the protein CASSISAGKTAEPQHF. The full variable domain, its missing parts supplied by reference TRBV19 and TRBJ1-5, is DGGITQSPKYLFRKEGQNVTLSCEQNLNHDAMYWYRQDPGQGLRLIYYSQIVNDFQKGDIAEGYSVSREKKESFPLTVTSAQKNPTAFYLCASSISAGKTAEPQHFGDGTRLSIL.

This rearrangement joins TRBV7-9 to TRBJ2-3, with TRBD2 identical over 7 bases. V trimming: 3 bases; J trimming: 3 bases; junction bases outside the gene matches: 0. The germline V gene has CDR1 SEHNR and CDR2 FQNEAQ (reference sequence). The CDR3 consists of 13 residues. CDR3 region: CASSLGGTDTQYF. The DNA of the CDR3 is TGTGCCAGCAGCTTGGGGGGGACAGATACGCAGTATTTT.

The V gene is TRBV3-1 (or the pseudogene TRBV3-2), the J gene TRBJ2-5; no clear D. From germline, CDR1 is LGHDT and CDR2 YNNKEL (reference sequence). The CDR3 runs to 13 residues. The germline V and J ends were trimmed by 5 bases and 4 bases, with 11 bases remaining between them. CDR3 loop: CASSDSLLETQYF. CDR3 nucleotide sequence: TGTGCCAGCAGCGACTCTCTCTTAGAGACCCAGTACTTC.

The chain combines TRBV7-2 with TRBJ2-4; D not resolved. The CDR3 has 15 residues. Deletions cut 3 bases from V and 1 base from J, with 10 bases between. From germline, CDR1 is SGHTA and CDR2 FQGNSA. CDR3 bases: TGTGCCAGCAGCTTCCCTTCCACGGCCAAAAACATTCAGTACTTC. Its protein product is CASSFPSTAKNIQYF.

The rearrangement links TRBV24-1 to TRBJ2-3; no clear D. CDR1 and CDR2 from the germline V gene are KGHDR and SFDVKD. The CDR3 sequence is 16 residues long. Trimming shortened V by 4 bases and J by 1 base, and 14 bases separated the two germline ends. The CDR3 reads CATSEPLPAGTDTQYF. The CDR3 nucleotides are TGTGCCACCAGTGAACCTCTACCGGCCGGCACAGATACGCAGTATTTT.

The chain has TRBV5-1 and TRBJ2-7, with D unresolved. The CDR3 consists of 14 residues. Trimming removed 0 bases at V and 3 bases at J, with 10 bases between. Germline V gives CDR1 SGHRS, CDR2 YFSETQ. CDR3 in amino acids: CASSLAAPNYEQYF. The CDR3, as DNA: TGCGCCAGCAGCTTGGCTGCGCCCAACTACGAGCAGTACTTC.

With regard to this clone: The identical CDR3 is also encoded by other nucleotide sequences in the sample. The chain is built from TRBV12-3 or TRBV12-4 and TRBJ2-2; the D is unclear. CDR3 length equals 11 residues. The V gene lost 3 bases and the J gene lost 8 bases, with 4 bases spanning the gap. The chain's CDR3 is CASSFTGELFF. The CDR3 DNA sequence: TGTGCCAGCAGTTTTACTGGGGAGCTGTTTTTT.

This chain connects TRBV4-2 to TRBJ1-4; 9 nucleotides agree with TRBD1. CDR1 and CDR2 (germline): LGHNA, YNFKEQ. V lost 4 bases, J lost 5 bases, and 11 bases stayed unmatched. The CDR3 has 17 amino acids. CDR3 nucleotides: TGTGCCAGCAGCCCCCACTCAGAGGGACAGGGAAATGAAAAACTGTTTTTT. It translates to CASSPHSEGQGNEKLFF.

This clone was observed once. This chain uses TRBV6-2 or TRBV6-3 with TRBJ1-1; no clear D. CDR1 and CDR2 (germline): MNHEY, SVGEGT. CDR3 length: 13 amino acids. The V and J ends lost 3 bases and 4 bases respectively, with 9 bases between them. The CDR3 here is CASSYWAGTEAFF. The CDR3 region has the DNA TGTGCCAGCAGTTATTGGGCGGGCACTGAAGCTTTCTTT.

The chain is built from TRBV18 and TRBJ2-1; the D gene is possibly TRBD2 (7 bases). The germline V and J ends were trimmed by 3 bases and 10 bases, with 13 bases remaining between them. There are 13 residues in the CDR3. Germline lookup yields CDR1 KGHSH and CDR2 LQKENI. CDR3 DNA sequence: TGTGCCAGCTCACCCCGGGGGGCCGGGGAGCAGTTCTTC. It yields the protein CASSPRGAGEQFF.

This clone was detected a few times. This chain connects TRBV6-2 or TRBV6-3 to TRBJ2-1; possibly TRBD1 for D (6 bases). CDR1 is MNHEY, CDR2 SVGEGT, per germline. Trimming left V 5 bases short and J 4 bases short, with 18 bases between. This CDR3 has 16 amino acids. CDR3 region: CASSRPTGLGYNEQFF. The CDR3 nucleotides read TGTGCCAGCAGTCGACCGACAGGCCTGGGATACAATGAGCAGTTCTTC.

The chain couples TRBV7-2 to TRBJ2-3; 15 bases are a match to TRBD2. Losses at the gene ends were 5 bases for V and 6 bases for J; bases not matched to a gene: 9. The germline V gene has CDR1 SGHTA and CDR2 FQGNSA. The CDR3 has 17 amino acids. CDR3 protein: CASSTLGTSGGMDTQYF. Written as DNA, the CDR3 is TGTGCCAGCAGCACCCTCGGGACTAGCGGGGGGATGGATACGCAGTATTTT.

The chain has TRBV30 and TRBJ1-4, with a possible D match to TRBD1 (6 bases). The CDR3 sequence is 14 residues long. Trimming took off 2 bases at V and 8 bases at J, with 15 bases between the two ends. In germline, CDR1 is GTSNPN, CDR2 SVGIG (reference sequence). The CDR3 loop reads CAWSFGGGDEKLFF. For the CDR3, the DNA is TGTGCCTGGAGTTTTGGAGGGGGTGACGAAAAACTGTTTTTT.

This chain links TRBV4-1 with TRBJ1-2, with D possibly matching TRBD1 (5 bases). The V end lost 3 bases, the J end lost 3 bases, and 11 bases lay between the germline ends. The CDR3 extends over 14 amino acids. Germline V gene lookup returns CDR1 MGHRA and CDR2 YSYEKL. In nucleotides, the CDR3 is TGCGCCAGCAGCCAGACCGGGACGGACTATGGCTACACCTTC. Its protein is CASSQTGTDYGYTF.

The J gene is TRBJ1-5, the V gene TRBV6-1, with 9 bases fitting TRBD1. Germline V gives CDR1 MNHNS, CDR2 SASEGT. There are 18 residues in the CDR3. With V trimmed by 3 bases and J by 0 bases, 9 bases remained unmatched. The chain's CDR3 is CASSEHRTGAYSNQPQHF. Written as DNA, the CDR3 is TGTGCCAGCAGTGAGCACAGGACAGGGGCGTATAGCAATCAGCCCCAGCATTTT.

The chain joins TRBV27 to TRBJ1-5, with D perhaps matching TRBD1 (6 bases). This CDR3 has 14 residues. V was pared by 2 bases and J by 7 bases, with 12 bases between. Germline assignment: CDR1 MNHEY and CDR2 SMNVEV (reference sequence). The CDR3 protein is CASSLGQLGQPQHF. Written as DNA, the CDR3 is TGTGCCAGCAGTTTAGGACAGCTCGGCCAGCCCCAGCATTTT.

CDR3 nucleotide sequence: TGTGCCAGCAGCGCCTATGGGGTAGCGGGGGGGCTTGGCACAGATACGCAGTATTTT. Translated: CASSAYGVAGGLGTDTQYF. The rearrangement joins TRBV7-2 to TRBJ2-3, with 11 bases aligning to TRBD2. This CDR3 region has 19 residues. From germline, CDR1 is SGHTA and CDR2 FQGNSA. The junction had 14 bases not matched to a gene; V was cut back by 5 bases and J by 1 base. Supplemented by reference TRBV7-2 and TRBJ2-3, the full variable domain reads GAGVSQSPSNKVTEKGKDVELRCDPISGHTALYWYRQSLGQGLEFLIYFQGNSAPDKSGLPSDRFSAERTGGSVSTLTIQRTQQEDSAVYLCASSAYGVAGGLGTDTQYFGPGTRLTVL.

Here the CDR3 DNA reads TGTGCCAGCTCACCAGAGGGATTAGGTGAGCAGTTCTTC. It yields the protein CASSPEGLGEQFF. The chain employs TRBV18 and TRBJ2-1; D might be TRBD2 (5 bases). Trimming took off 2 bases at V and 9 bases at J, with 11 bases between the two ends. The CDR3 totals 13 residues. Germline V gene sequence: CDR1 KGHSH, CDR2 LQKENI.

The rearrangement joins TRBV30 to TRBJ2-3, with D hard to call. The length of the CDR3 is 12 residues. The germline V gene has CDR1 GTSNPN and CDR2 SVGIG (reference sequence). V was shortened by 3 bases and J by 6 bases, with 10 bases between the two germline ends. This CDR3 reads CAWSAKGDTQYF. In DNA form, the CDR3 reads TGTGCCTGGAGCGCAAAGGGTGATACGCAGTATTTT. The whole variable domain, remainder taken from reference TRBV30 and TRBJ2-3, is SQTIHQWPATLVQPVGSPLSLECTVEGTSNPNLYWYRQAAGRGLQLLFYSVGIGQISSEVPQNLSASRPQDRQFILSSKKLLLSDSGFYLCAWSAKGDTQYFGPGTRLTVL.

CDR3 sequence: CASSFDRAGTEAFF. CDR3 sequence (DNA): TGTGCCAGCAGCTTCGACAGGGCCGGGACTGAAGCTTTCTTT. The gene calls are TRBV7-9 and TRBJ1-1, with 7 bases matching TRBD1. After removal of 3 bases from V and 5 bases from J, the junction contained 6 bases not matched to a gene. CDR3 length: 14 amino acids. In germline, CDR1 is SEHNR, CDR2 FQNEAQ (reference sequence).

The CDR3, as DNA: TGTGCCAGCAGCCAACCCGGGACAGGGATTTCACCCCTCCACTTT. Translated, it gives CASSQPGTGISPLHF. The genes are TRBV7-9 and TRBJ1-6; TRBD1 matches at 9 bases. Trimming cost V 5 bases and J 9 bases; bases outside gene matches: 8. In germline, CDR1 is SEHNR, CDR2 FQNEAQ (reference sequence). CDR3 length: 15 amino acids.

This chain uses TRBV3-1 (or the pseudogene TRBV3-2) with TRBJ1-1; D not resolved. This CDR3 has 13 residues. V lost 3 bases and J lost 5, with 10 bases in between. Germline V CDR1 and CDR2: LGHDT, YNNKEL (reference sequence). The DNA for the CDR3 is TGTGCCAGCAGCCAGGGGAGAATAACTGAAGCTTTCTTT. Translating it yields CASSQGRITEAFF.

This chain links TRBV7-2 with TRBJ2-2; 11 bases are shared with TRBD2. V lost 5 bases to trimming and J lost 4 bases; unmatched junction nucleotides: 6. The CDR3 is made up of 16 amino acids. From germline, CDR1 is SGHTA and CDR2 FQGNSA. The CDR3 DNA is TGTGCCAGCAGCCCTACTAGCGGGGGCTTCACCGGGGAGCTGTTTTTT. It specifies CASSPTSGGFTGELFF.